This is a list of T cell receptor beta chains from one sample in a study of T cell clonotyping in hematopoietic cell transplantation. Profiling relied on immunoSEQ multiplex PCR, and the TCRdb table lists in-frame clones only, not all of them. The sample has about 36,000 clones, 80% to 90% seen once. The source material was peripheral blood mononuclear cells. These receptors were taken from a woman in her thirties or forties in good health. Some clones in this sample may be carry-over from other donors' samples. The CDR3 runs from the conserved cysteine through the conserved F or W. The D gene is left open where the match is weak. Some rows have no size entry. The others give once, few or many, or a class for an expanded clone.

D gene | J gene | CDR3 length | clone size | V gene | CDR3 protein | CDR3 DNA
TRBD1 | TRBJ2-7 | 15 | NA | TRBV7-2 | CASSLTGGSSYEQYF | TGTGCCAGCAGCCTCACAGGGGGCTCCTCCTACGAGCAGTACTTC
NA | TRBJ2-7 | 12 | NA | TRBV25-1 | CASSVELHEQYF | TGTGCCAGCAGTGTAGAGCTCCACGAGCAGTACTTC
NA | TRBJ2-7 | 15 | NA | TRBV4-2 | CASSPSDGTKIQQYF | TGTGCCAGCAGCCCCTCGGACGGGACCAAAATACAGCAGTACTTC
NA | TRBJ1-3 | 15 | NA | TRBV7-2 | CASSRQTGSGNTIYF | TGTGCCAGCAGCCGCCAAACAGGGAGTGGAAACACCATATATTTT
TRBD1 | TRBJ1-5 | 15 | NA | TRBV5-6 | CASSKSDRVNQPQHF | TGTGCCAGCAGCAAATCAGACAGGGTTAATCAGCCCCAGCATTTT
TRBD2 | TRBJ2-7 | 14 | NA | TRBV28 | CASSPGGVPYEQYF | TGTGCCAGCAGTCCGGGGGGGGTCCCCTACGAGCAGTACTTC
NA | TRBJ2-1 | 16 | NA | TRBV9 | CASSVTGPPGYNEQFF | TGTGCCAGCAGCGTAACTGGGCCCCCGGGCTACAATGAGCAGTTCTTC
TRBD2 | TRBJ2-1 | 15 | NA | TRBV10-1 | CASSESVAGYNEQFF | TGCGCCAGCAGTGAGTCGGTAGCGGGATACAATGAGCAGTTCTTC
NA | TRBJ1-2 | 13 | NA | TRBV30 | CASLQGRGYGYTF | TGTGCCTCTTTACAGGGCCGGGGCTATGGCTACACCTTC
NA | TRBJ1-1 | 13 | NA | TRBV18 | CASTGDLNTEAFF | TGTGCCAGCACGGGAGACTTGAACACTGAAGCTTTCTTT
NA | TRBJ1-1 | 15 | NA | TRBV7-8 | CASSLVAGLNTEAFF | TGTGCCAGCAGCTTAGTGGCGGGTTTGAACACTGAAGCTTTCTTT
TRBD1 | TRBJ1-3 | 14 | once | TRBV4-3 | CASSHRGSGNTIYF | TGCGCCAGCAGTCACAGGGGCTCTGGAAACACCATATATTTT
NA | TRBJ1-1 | 16 | NA | TRBV19 | CASYAGWMPMNTEAFF | TGTGCCTCATATGCCGGCTGGATGCCCATGAACACTGAAGCTTTCTTT
NA | TRBJ1-1 | 13 | NA | TRBV7-6 | CASSLEGGTEAFF | TGTGCCAGCAGCTTAGAAGGGGGAACTGAAGCTTTCTTT
NA | TRBJ1-3 | 13 | NA | TRBV7-2 | CASSPGQGNTIYF | TGTGCCAGCAGCCCCGGACAGGGAAACACCATATATTTT
NA | TRBJ2-7 | 14 | NA | TRBV5-1 | CASNLDTNSYEQYF | TGCGCCAGCAACCTAGACACCAACTCTTACGAGCAGTACTTC
NA | TRBJ1-3 | 13 | NA | TRBV19 | CASKQDSGNTIYF | TGTGCCAGTAAGCAGGACTCTGGAAACACCATATATTTT
NA | TRBJ1-1 | 16 | NA | TRBV5-1 | CASSLDFGVLNTEAFF | TGCGCCAGCAGCTTGGATTTCGGGGTTTTAAACACTGAAGCTTTCTTT
TRBD1 | TRBJ1-1 | 12 | NA | TRBV29-1 | CSAGQSNTEAFF | TGCAGCGCGGGACAGTCGAACACTGAAGCTTTCTTT
NA | TRBJ2-1 | 15 | NA | TRBV4-2 | CASSQVGGSDYEQFF | TGTGCCAGCAGCCAAGTAGGTGGGAGTGACTATGAGCAGTTCTTC
NA | TRBJ1-1 | 15 | NA | TRBV2 | CASSEFRLDDTEAFF | TGTGCCAGCAGTGAATTCCGGTTAGATGACACTGAAGCTTTCTTT
TRBD1 | TRBJ1-2 | 15 | NA | TRBV19 | CASTSTRDSLYGYTF | TGTGCCAGTACCTCAACCCGGGACAGTCTCTATGGCTACACCTTC
TRBD2 | TRBJ2-7 | 15 | NA | TRBV27 | CASSSWTSGIYEQYF | TGTGCCAGCAGTTCCTGGACTAGCGGGATTTACGAGCAGTACTTC
NA | TRBJ1-2 | 16 | NA | TRBV5-1 | CASSPESLRNNYGYTF | TGCGCCAGCAGCCCCGAAAGCTTGCGGAATAACTATGGCTACACCTTC
NA | TRBJ2-7 | 16 | NA | TRBV7-8 | CASKLSGGTGTYEQYF | TGTGCCAGCAAACTATCGGGGGGGACAGGGACCTACGAGCAGTACTTC
NA | TRBJ1-1 | 18 | NA | TRBV28 | CASSLVYLIVKGPTEAFF | TGTGCCAGCAGTTTAGTATATTTGATCGTGAAGGGTCCCACTGAAGCTTTCTTT
TRBD2 | TRBJ2-3 | 18 | NA | TRBV19 | CASSSTTSTSGSTDTQYF | TGTGCCAGTAGTTCTACCACCTCGACTAGCGGGAGCACAGATACGCAGTATTTT
TRBD1 | TRBJ1-3 | 17 | NA | TRBV5-4 | CASSFGGQGFSGNTIYF | TGTGCCAGCAGCTTCGGGGGACAGGGTTTCTCTGGAAACACCATATATTTT
NA | TRBJ1-1 | 17 | NA | TRBV9 | CASSAGDSQGGETEAFF | TGTGCCAGCAGCGCCGGGGACTCGCAGGGCGGGGAAACTGAAGCTTTCTTT
NA | TRBJ2-7 | 14 | once | TRBV11-3 | CASSSFEQGSEQYF | TGTGCCAGCAGCTCCTTCGAACAGGGTAGCGAGCAGTACTTC
TRBD2 | TRBJ2-5 | 15 | NA | TRBV19 | CASSALAGGRETQYF | TGTGCCAGTAGTGCCCTAGCGGGAGGACGGGAGACCCAGTACTTC
NA | TRBJ2-7 | 11 | NA | TRBV7-8 | CASSLGVEQYF | TGTGCCAGCAGCTTGGGGGTCGAGCAGTACTTC
NA | TRBJ1-1 | 13 | NA | TRBV9 | CASSADMNTEAFF | TGTGCCAGCAGCGCCGACATGAACACTGAAGCTTTCTTT
NA | TRBJ2-2 | 14 | few | TRBV2 | CASSEAVVTGELFF | TGTGCCAGCAGTGAAGCGGTGGTTACCGGGGAGCTGTTTTTT
NA | TRBJ2-2 | 14 | NA | TRBV7-9 | CASSLSTNTGELFF | TGTGCCAGCAGCTTATCGACGAACACCGGGGAGCTGTTTTTT
TRBD1 | TRBJ2-7 | 14 | few | TRBV11-1 | CASSFGDRDYEQYF | TGTGCCAGCAGCTTTGGTGACAGGGACTACGAGCAGTACTTC
NA | TRBJ2-2 | 15 | NA | TRBV15 | CATSRGRGVAGELFF | TGTGCCACCAGCAGAGGGAGGGGAGTCGCCGGGGAGCTGTTTTTT